This paragraph reports one T cell receptor beta chain. Its specificity is not known. The sample originates from a study of shared clonotypes between healthy human individuals. Looking at the study overall: Those who served as donors were a couple of women and three men between the ages of 18 and 49. The study's findings and limits: A handful of donors shared approximately 5% of their naive CD4 clonotypes.

The CDR3 runs to 17 residues. J gave up 9 bases and V 5 bases, and 16 bases lay outside the gene matches. Germline V lookup: CDR1 LGHNT, CDR2 FRNRAP. Using immunoSEQ multiplex PCR, the repertoire was profiled, and TCRdb retains in-frame clones only, with some absent. The sample has 650,000 to 800,000 clones; around 77% are singletons. V usage is TRBV12-5 and J usage is TRBJ2-6; 7 bases agree with TRBD1. This TCR came from a woman aged 25 to 39 in good health. The sequencing input was memory CD4+ T cells sorted from blood. As to subset: CD45RA-negative fraction. The CDR3 here is CASGVTGIGYRHNVLTF. CDR3 sequence (DNA): TGTGCTAGTGGTGTGACAGGGATAGGTTATCGACACAACGTCCTGACTTTC.